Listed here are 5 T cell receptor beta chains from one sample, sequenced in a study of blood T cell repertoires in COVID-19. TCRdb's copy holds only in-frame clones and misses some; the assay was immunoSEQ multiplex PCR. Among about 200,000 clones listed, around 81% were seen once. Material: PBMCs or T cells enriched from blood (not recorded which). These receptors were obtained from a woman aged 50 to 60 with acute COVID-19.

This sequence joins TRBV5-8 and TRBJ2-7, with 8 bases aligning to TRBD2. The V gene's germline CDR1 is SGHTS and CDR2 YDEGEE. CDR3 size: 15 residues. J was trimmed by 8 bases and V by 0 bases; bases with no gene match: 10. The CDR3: CASSLGGGSFLQQYF. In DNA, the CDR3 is TGTGCCAGCAGCTTGGGCGGGGGGAGTTTTCTCCAGCAGTACTTC.

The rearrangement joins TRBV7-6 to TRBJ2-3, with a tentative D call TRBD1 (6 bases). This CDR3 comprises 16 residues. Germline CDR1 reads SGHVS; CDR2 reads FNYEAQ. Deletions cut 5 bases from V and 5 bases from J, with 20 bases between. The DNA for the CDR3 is TGTGCCAGCAGCCATGGAAGGATGACAGGAGGAGATACGCAGTATTTT. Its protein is CASSHGRMTGGDTQYF.

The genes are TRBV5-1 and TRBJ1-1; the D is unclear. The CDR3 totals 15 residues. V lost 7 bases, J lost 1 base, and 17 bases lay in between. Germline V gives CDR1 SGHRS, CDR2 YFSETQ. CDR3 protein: CASYLRTGSNTEAFF. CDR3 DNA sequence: TGCGCCAGCTACCTGCGGACGGGGTCGAACACTGAAGCTTTCTTT. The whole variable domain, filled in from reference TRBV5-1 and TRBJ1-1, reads KAGVTQTPRYLIKTRGQQVTLSCSPISGHRSVSWYQQTPGQGLQFLFEYFSETQRNKGNFPGRFSGRQFSNSRSEMNVSTLELGDSALYLCASYLRTGSNTEAFFGQGTRLTVV.

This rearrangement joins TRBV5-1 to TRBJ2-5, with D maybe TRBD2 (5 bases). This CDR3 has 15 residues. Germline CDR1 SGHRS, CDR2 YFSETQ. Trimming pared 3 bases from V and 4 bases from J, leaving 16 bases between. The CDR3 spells CASSSKGLPGETQYF. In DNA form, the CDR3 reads TGCGCCAGCAGCTCGAAAGGACTCCCTGGAGAGACCCAGTACTTC.

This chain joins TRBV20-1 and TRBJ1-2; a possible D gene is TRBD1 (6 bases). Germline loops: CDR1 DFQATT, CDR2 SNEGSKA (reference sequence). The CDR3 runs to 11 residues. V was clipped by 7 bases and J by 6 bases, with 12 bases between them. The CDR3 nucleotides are TGCAGTGTGGTGGCAGGGGATGGCTACACCTTC. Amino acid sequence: CSVVAGDGYTF.